The TCR beta chain described here comes from a study of beta chain features in type 1 diabetes. Findings of the study overall: Sequencing the cDNA could make cells with high TCR expression show up more than they should. Among type 1 diabetes patients, VDJ junctions had fewer insertions and more deletions.

This clone has a handful of counts. The antigen remains undetermined. Each sorted population was over 95% pure. The CDR3 has 12 amino acids. CDR1 LNHNV and CDR2 YYDKDF come from the germline V gene (reference sequence). The V end was cut by 2 bases, the J end by 4 bases, with 3 bases between. cDNA synthesis used the whole RNA isolate, giving expressed TCRB sequences. The table came from immunoSEQ multiplex PCR; TCRdb's copy has only in-frame clones and leaves some out. The sample carries 450,000 or so clones, around 10% recorded once. The sample consisted of naive CD4+ T cells from blood. This clonotype was obtained from a woman under 30 in good health. The chain recombines TRBV15 with TRBJ1-5; D unresolved. The CDR3 DNA reads TGTGCCACCAGCAGATGGAATCAGCCCCAGCATTTT. Its translation is CATSRWNQPQHF.